Sequencing of this T cell receptor (beta chain) was carried out in a study of blood T cell repertoires in COVID-19. The CDR3 extends over 14 amino acids. The V end lost 5 bases, the J end lost 5 bases, and 15 bases lay between the germline ends. Germline V lookup: CDR1 SGHNT, CDR2 YENEEA. Here immunoSEQ multiplex PCR was the method, and the copy in TCRdb shows in-frame clones only, minus some. The sample carries some 29,000 clones, roughly nine tenths recorded once. The J gene is TRBJ2-5, the V gene TRBV11-3; D gene ambiguous. The sample was peripheral blood. This sequence originates from a human donor in a cohort sampled during active COVID-19. The DNA for the CDR3 is TGTGCCAGCAGCCGTAGCCGACCGCCGGAGACCCAGTACTTC. Protein product: CASSRSRPPETQYF.